This record looks at one T cell receptor (beta chain) sequence and its context. What was amplified from RNA transcripts were TCR beta CDR3 regions. The HTBI primer set drove a first-round RT-PCR of the TCR CDR3. TCRdb passed the multiplex PCR reads through MiXCR, listing each CDR3 protein once. This table holds a few hundred thousand distinct CDR3 sequences, 35% to 55% found once. The data were obtained in a study of T cells in Graves' hyperthyroidism and ophthalmopathy. CDR1 is MNHNY, CDR2 SVGAGI, per germline (reference sequence). CDR3 length: 16 amino acids. V was clipped by 2 bases and J by 5 bases; unmatched bases: 11. Lactation, pregnancy, other autoimmune disease or uncontrolled infection excluded patients.

The TCR originated in a woman aged 18-29 years with Graves' hyperthyroidism. What was sequenced was peripheral blood or thyroid tissue (not recorded which). The rearrangement joins TRBV6-6 to TRBJ2-5; 7 nucleotides agree with TRBD1. The CDR3 loop reads CASSYGLGGRMETQYF. The CDR3 region has the DNA TGTGCCAGCAGTTACGGCTTAGGGGGCCGGATGGAGACCCAGTACTTC.